This T cell receptor (beta chain) was recovered during a study of T cells after yellow fever vaccination. Study details: Preparation of fractions with low cell numbers was performed using SMART-Seq v4 Ultra Low Input.

This clonotype was seen at least ten times. What it binds is not known. General study findings and limits: The CD4 compartment and the CD8 compartment contained a small share of clonotypes in common. Weaker in magnitude, the secondary response showed a faster peak on day 5 versus 15. After the booster, nearly 98% of CD4 and 75% to 90% of CD8 primary-response clones were re-detected.

CDR1 and CDR2 from the germline V gene are SGHKS and YYEKEE (reference sequence). This CDR3 is 12 amino acids long. V was trimmed by 5 bases and J by 7 bases, leaving 10 bases between them. MiXCR, run by TCRdb on the 5' RACE reads, gives a single entry per CDR3 protein. Of 140,000 to 150,000 distinct CDR3 sequences in the sample, less than 8.5% were seen once. The sample in question was CD4+ T cells sorted from PBMCs, obtained 10 days after the yellow fever booster vaccination. V and J are TRBV5-5 and TRBJ2-1; D ambiguous. This clonotype was obtained from a man in his thirties or forties who received the YFV17D yellow fever vaccine. CDR3 loop: CASSLMANEQFF. CDR3 coding DNA: TGTGCCAGCAGTTTGATGGCAAATGAGCAGTTCTTC.